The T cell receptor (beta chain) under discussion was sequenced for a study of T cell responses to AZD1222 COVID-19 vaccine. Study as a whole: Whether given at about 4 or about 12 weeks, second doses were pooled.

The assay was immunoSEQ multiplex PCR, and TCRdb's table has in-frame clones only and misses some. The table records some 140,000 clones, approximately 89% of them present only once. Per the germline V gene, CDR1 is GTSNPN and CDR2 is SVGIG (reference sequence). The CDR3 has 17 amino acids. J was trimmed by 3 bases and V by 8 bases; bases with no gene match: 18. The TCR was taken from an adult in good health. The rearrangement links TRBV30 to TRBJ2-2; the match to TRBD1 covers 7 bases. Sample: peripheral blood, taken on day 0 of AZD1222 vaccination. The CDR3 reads CAGQVHLGGYDTGELFF. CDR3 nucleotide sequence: TGTGCCGGACAGGTTCATTTAGGGGGTTATGACACCGGGGAGCTGTTTTTT.